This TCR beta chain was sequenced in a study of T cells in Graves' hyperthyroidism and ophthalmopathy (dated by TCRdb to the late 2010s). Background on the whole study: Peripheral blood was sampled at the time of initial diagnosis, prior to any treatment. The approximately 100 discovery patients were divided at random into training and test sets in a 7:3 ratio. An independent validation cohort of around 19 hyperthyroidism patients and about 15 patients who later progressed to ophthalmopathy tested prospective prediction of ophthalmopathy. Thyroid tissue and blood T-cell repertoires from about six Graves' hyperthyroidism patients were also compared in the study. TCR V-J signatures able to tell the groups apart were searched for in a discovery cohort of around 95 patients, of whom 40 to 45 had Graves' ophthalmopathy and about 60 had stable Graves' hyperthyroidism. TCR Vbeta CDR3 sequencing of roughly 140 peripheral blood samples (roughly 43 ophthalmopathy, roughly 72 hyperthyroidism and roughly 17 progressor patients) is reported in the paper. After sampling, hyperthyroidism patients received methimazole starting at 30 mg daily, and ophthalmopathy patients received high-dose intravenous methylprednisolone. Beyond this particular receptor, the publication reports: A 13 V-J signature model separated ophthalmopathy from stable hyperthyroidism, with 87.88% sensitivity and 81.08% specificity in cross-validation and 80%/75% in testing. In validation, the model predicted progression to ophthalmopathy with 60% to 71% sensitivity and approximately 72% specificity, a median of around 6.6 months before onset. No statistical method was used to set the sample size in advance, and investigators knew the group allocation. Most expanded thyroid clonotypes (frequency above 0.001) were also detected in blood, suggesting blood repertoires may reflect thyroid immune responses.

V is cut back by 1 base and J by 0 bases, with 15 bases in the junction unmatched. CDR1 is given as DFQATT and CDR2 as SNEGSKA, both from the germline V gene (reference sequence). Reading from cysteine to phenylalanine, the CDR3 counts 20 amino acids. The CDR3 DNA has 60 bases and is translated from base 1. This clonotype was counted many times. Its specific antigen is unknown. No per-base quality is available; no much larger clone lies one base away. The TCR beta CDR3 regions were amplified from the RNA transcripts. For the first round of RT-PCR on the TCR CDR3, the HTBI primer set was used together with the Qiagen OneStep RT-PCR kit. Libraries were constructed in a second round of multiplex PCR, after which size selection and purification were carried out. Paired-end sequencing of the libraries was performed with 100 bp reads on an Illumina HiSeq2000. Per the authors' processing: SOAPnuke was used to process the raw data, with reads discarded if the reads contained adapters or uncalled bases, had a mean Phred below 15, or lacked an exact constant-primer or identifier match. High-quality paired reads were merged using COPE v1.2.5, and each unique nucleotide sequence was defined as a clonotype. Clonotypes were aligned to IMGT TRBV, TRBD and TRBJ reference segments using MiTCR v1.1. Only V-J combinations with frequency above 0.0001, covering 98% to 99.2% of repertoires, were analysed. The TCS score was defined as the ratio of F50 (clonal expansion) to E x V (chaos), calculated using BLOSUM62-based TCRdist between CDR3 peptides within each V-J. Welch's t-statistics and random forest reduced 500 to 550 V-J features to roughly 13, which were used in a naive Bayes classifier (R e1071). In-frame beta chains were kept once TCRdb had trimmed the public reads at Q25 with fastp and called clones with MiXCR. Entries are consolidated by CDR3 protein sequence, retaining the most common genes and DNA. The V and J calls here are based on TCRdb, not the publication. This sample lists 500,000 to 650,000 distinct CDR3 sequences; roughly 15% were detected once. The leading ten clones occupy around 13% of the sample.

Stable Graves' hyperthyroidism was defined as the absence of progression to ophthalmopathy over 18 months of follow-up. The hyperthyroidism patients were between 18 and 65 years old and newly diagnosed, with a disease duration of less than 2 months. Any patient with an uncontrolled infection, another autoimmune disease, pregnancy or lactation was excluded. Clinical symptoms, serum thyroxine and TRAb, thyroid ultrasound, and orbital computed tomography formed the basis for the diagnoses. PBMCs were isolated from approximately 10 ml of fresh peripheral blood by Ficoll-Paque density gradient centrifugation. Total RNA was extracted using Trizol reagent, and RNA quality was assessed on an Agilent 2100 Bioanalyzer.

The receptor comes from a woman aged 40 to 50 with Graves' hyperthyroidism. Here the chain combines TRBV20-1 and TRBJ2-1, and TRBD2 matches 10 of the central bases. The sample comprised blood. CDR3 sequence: CSARARGLAGGKSSYNEQFF. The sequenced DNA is TGCAGTGCTAGAGCTCGCGGATTAGCGGGAGGAAAGAGCTCCTACAATGAGCAGTTCTTC.